Listed below are T cell receptor beta chains from one sample, sequenced in a study of shared clonotypes between healthy human individuals. The protocol was immunoSEQ multiplex PCR, while the TCRdb copy is restricted to in-frame clones and leaves out a portion. The sample holds about 700,000 clones, under 95% seen once. The sequencing sample was made of naive CD8+ T cells sorted from blood. The receptors stem from a man aged 25 to 45 in good health. CDR3s include the opening cysteine and the closing phenylalanine or tryptophan. D genes are given only for firm matches. Not all rows give a size; the values are once, few, many and, for expanded clones, a class.

V gene	clone size	J gene	D gene	CDR3 DNA	CDR3 protein
TRBV7-9	-	TRBJ2-1	TRBD2	TGTGCCAGCAGCTCCGGAGTAGCGGGAGCGAGTGAGCAGTTCTTC	CASSSGVAGASEQFF
TRBV19	-	TRBJ2-5	-	TGTGCCAGTAGTATGATGGGGGGGGGCTCGTTGGAGACCCAGTACTTC	CASSMMGGGSLETQYF
TRBV10-3	-	TRBJ2-5	-	TGTGCCATCAGTGAGTCCACTTGGGACGAGACCCAGTACTTC	CAISESTWDETQYF
TRBV13	once	TRBJ2-1	TRBD2	TGTGCCAGCAGTCAACTAGCGGGAGGGCGAAATGAGCAGTTCTTC	CASSQLAGGRNEQFF
TRBV7-9	-	TRBJ2-1	-	TGTGCCAGCAGCTTAACCACTTCCTACAATGAGCAGTTCTTC	CASSLTTSYNEQFF
TRBV19	once	TRBJ2-1	TRBD2	TGTGCCAGTAGTATAGGTCTAGCGGGAGCCTCCTACAATGAGCAGTTCTTC	CASSIGLAGASYNEQFF
TRBV9	once	TRBJ2-1	-	TGTGCCAGCAGCGACCGACCCAATGAGCAGTTCTTC	CASSDRPNEQFF
TRBV19	-	TRBJ2-7	TRBD1	TGTGCCAGTAGCCCGGGACAGGGGCTCCTCTACGAGCAGTACTTC	CASSPGQGLLYEQYF
TRBV27	once	TRBJ2-4	TRBD2	TGTGCCAGCAGTTTATTCTCTAGCGGAAACATTCAGTACTTC	CASSLFSSGNIQYF
TRBV12-5	few	TRBJ2-5	-	TGTGCTAGTGGTTTTTTCCAGGTTCTATCAGCCGGGGAGACCCAGTACTTC	CASGFFQVLSAGETQYF
TRBV27	once	TRBJ1-5	-	TGTGCCAGCAGTTTAGAGTATAGCAATCAGCCCCAGCATTTT	CASSLEYSNQPQHF
TRBV4-2	once	TRBJ2-2	-	TGTGCCAGCAGCCCCGTTGGTGAGAGGCCCACCGGGGAGCTGTTTTTT	CASSPVGERPTGELFF
TRBV9	-	TRBJ1-2	-	TGTGCCAGCAGCGGGACGCCGGACAGACACCACTATGGCTACACCTTC	CASSGTPDRHHYGYTF
TRBV6-5	-	TRBJ2-7	-	TGTGCCAGCAGTACAGGGTCGGACTACGAGCAGTACTTC	CASSTGSDYEQYF
TRBV7-2	-	TRBJ2-5	-	TGTGCCAGCAGCCCAACGGGGTGGAGTAGAGAGACCCAGTACTTC	CASSPTGWSRETQYF
TRBV28	-	TRBJ1-1	-	TGTGCCAGCAGTTTACAGGGTTGGGGTGAGGCTTTCTTT	CASSLQGWGEAFF
TRBV27	-	TRBJ1-1	-	TGTGCCAGCATCTCGGACACTGGGGGTAGTACTGAAGCTTTCTTT	CASISDTGGSTEAFF
TRBV4-1	-	TRBJ2-7	TRBD2	TGCGCCAGCAGCCCGGGACTAGCGGTAACCTACGAGCAGTACTTC	CASSPGLAVTYEQYF
TRBV27	-	TRBJ2-7	TRBD2	TGTGCCAGCCGACTAGCGGGAGGGGAATACGAGCAGTACTTC	CASRLAGGEYEQYF
TRBV7-2	once	TRBJ1-5	-	TGTGCCAGCAGCTTAGAGCAGGGATGGCAGCCCCAGCATTTT	CASSLEQGWQPQHF
TRBV5-4	once	TRBJ1-4	-	TGTGCCAGCAGCTTAAGAAATGAAAAACTGTTTTTT	CASSLRNEKLFF
TRBV6-1	-	TRBJ1-2	-	TGTGCCAGCAGTGAACTCGGCAGATACTATGGCTACACCTTC	CASSELGRYYGYTF
TRBV7-9	-	TRBJ2-3	-	TGTGCCAGCAGCCCCTTAGGGGATACAGATACGCAGTATTTT	CASSPLGDTDTQYF
TRBV27	-	TRBJ2-7	TRBD2	TGTGCCAGCAGTTTATCGACTAGCGGGGATTTTTACGAGCAGTACTTC	CASSLSTSGDFYEQYF
TRBV15	once	TRBJ1-5	-	TGTGCCACCAGCAGAGATCTCCTCAAGGGCTACAATCAGCCCCAGCATTTT	CATSRDLLKGYNQPQHF
TRBV9	-	TRBJ2-7	TRBD1	TGTGCCAGCAGCTACCGGGACAGACGACTTGACGAGCAGTACTTC	CASSYRDRRLDEQYF
TRBV27	-	TRBJ2-1	-	TGTGCCAGCAGTTTTACAGGGACTGAGCAGTTCTTC	CASSFTGTEQFF
TRBV18	-	TRBJ2-1	TRBD2	TGTGCCAGCGCACTAGCGGGAGAAGTCGATGAGCAGTTCTTC	CASALAGEVDEQFF
TRBV7-2	-	TRBJ2-7	TRBD2	TGTGCCAGCAGCTTCGGACTAGCGGGAACCTACGAGCAGTACTTC	CASSFGLAGTYEQYF
TRBV10-3	once	TRBJ2-3	TRBD2	TGTGCCATCAGTGAGAAGGCTAGCGGGAGCACAGATACGCAGTATTTT	CAISEKASGSTDTQYF
TRBV7-9	once	TRBJ2-5	-	TGTGCCAGCAGCCCACAAAGGGAAGAGACCCAGTACTTC	CASSPQREETQYF
TRBV15	-	TRBJ2-7	TRBD2	TGTGCCTCCAAAGACGGCGGGGGCTCCTACGAGCAGTACTTC	CASKDGGGSYEQYF
TRBV2	-	TRBJ2-2	-	TGTGCCAGCAGTGTCCCGGATACCGGGGAGCTGTTTTTT	CASSVPDTGELFF